A selection of T cell receptor beta chains follows, all from one sample in a study of T-cell memory formation after mild COVID-19. TCRdb re-derived calls from the 5' RACE reads in MiXCR, one entry per CDR3 protein. Counted here are approximately 560,000 distinct CDR3 sequences, 15% to 20% occurring once; the ten biggest clones make up roughly 7.7%. Sequences were obtained from PBMCs or a T cell subset sorted from them (not recorded which). The receptors derive from an adult woman who had mild COVID-19 (a few samples of this study predate the infection). Cell type and time point are not known. The CDR3 runs from the conserved cysteine through the conserved F or W.

14,TRBV29-1,CSVEALTSYNEQFF
16,TRBV5-1,CASSLFSAGGQETQYF
14,TRBV12-3/TRBV12-4,CASSSQQGNQPQHF
16,TRBV11-2,CASSLVPGLNTDTQYF
16,TRBV18,CASSLQPGQGTYEQYF
15,TRBV5-1,CASSLALAGQNEQFF
11,TRBV19,CASHRSGGYTF
16,TRBV14,CASSPGLAGVGSEQYF
14,TRBV16,CASSQSMGGPEQYF
15,TRBV5-1,CASSLEGGGNNEQFF
15,TRBV7-2,CASRDGTSVGDEQFF
12,TRBV27,CASSWGGHEQFF
14,TRBV4-1,CASSPEGGGDTQYF
16,TRBV7-6,CASSWPRGGRYNEQFF
15,TRBV12-3/TRBV12-4,CASIKGDSRTDTQYF
15,TRBV19,CASSRAGVKSYEQYF
13,TRBV6-2/TRBV6-3,CASSATASMANTF
17,TRBV5-5,CASSLGVAESSYNEQFF
15,TRBV4-1,CASSQDELSSYEQYF
16,TRBV9,CASSVGGSLGSGELFF
16,TRBV2,CASRPSDRGWYTEAFF
15,TRBV5-1,CASSWGDRSYTEAFF
16,TRBV7-9,CASSIGYRGSQETQYF
15,TRBV4-3,CASSLNYGREDTQYF
14,TRBV7-2,CASSLIRQAYGYTF
12,TRBV20-1,CSGPGVSGEQFF
15,TRBV19,CASKDLGLINSPLHF
17,TRBV7-9,CASSSPSGSVRSYEQYF
17,TRBV7-3,CASSALASSGTYNEQFF
14,TRBV20-1,CSARSPTSTYEQYF
13,TRBV9,CASRPVNDNEQFF
12,TRBV24-1,CATSDFDTEAFF
15,TRBV5-1,CASSLEETSSTEAFF
13,TRBV12-3/TRBV12-4,CASSSTGLYEQYF
19,TRBV9,CASSVGTSGGVWNTGELFF
14,TRBV19,CATHDRGLSYEQYF